These T cell receptor beta chains were read from a single sample in a study of OX40 agonist ivuxolimab in advanced cancers. The protocol was immunoSEQ multiplex PCR, while the TCRdb copy is restricted to in-frame clones and leaves out a portion. This table has around 30,000 clones, roughly 85% appearing once. The sample in question was CD4+ or CD8+ T cells sorted from blood, obtained in a trial of the OX40 agonist ivuxolimab. Source of these receptors: an adult with an advanced solid tumor such as melanoma, head and neck, liver or kidney cancer. Each CDR3 is given with its conserved first and last residue. D genes are given only for firm matches. A clone size is listed for some rows: how often the clone was seen (once, few, many), or a class if it is expanded.

NA TRBJ1-5 TRBV2 NA CASSAGSGPQHF TGTGCCAGCAGTGCAGGCAGCGGGCCCCAGCATTTT
NA TRBJ2-5 TRBV7-2 NA CASTPPQFQETQYF TGTGCCAGCACCCCTCCCCAATTCCAAGAGACCCAGTACTTC
TRBD2 TRBJ2-1 TRBV30 NA CGSEGTSGNFKEQFF TGTGGGTCTGAGGGCACTAGCGGGAATTTTAAGGAGCAGTTCTTC
NA TRBJ2-2 TRBV5-5 NA CASSLGGPGSGELFF TGTGCCAGCAGCTTGGGCGGGCCCGGGTCCGGGGAGCTGTTTTTT
NA TRBJ1-1 TRBV28 NA CASSSHSIRVAFF TGTGCCAGCAGTTCCCACTCAATACGCGTAGCTTTCTTT
TRBD1 TRBJ2-5 TRBV15 NA CATSRSRGMVQETQYF TGTGCCACCAGCAGAAGCAGGGGGATGGTCCAAGAGACCCAGTACTTC
NA TRBJ2-7 TRBV20-1 NA CSAPTRSEQYF TGCAGTGCGCCTACTAGATCCGAGCAGTACTTC
NA TRBJ1-5 TRBV27 NA CASTGDLSPNQPQHF TGTGCCAGCACTGGGGATCTTAGCCCCAATCAGCCCCAGCATTTT
NA TRBJ1-2 TRBV5-5 NA CASSALGGYTF TGTGCCAGCAGCGCTCTCGGGGGCTACACCTTC
NA TRBJ1-5 TRBV7-8 once CASSLARQFNQPQHF TGTGCCAGCAGCTTAGCGCGGCAGTTCAATCAGCCCCAGCATTTT
NA TRBJ1-6 TRBV21-1 NA CASINSQGYNSPLHF TGTGCCAGCATAAATAGCCAGGGGTATAATTCACCCCTCCACTTT
NA TRBJ2-1 TRBV6-1 NA CASSSGQSYNEQFF TGTGCCAGCAGTTCGGGCCAGTCCTACAATGAGCAGTTCTTC
TRBD1 TRBJ1-6 TRBV6-1 NA CASTGTGGSPLHF TGTGCCAGCACAGGGACAGGGGGTTCACCCCTCCACTTT
NA TRBJ1-5 TRBV28 NA CASSFRLGQPQHF TGTGCCAGCAGTTTTCGTCTTGGTCAGCCCCAGCATTTT
NA TRBJ1-6 TRBV4-3 few CASSQEIGRALHF TGCGCCAGCAGCCAAGAAATTGGCAGGGCCCTCCACTTT
NA TRBJ1-5 TRBV30 NA CAWSGMGHTNQPQHF TGTGCCTGGAGTGGCATGGGACACACAAATCAGCCCCAGCATTTT
TRBD1 TRBJ1-3 TRBV2 NA CASSEDRGNTIYF TGTGCCAGCAGTGAGGACAGGGGAAACACCATATATTTT
NA TRBJ1-2 TRBV28 NA CASSRLGNTYYGYTF TGTGCCAGCAGCCGTTTGGGGAACACTTACTATGGCTACACCTTC
NA TRBJ2-3 TRBV4-3 NA CASSQDHGSYTQYF TGCGCCAGCAGCCAAGATCATGGCAGTTATACGCAGTATTTT
TRBD2 TRBJ2-3 TRBV27 NA CASSLGVAGADTQYF TGTGCCAGCAGTTTAGGGGTAGCGGGAGCAGATACGCAGTATTTT
NA TRBJ1-5 TRBV19 NA CASSMGAIGNQPQHF TGTGCCAGTAGTATGGGGGCAATTGGCAATCAGCCCCAGCATTTT
NA TRBJ2-5 TRBV5-4 NA CASSLGGQETQYF TGTGCCAGCAGCTTGGGCGGCCAAGAGACCCAGTACTTC
NA TRBJ1-4 TRBV28 NA CASSLNEKLFF TGTGCCAGCAGTTTGAATGAAAAACTGTTTTTT
NA TRBJ1-1 TRBV30 few CAWSPDERTEAFF TGTGCCTGGAGTCCGGATGAGAGGACTGAAGCTTTCTTT
NA TRBJ1-1 TRBV6-5 NA CASTSPSQMNTEAFF TGTGCCAGCACCTCCCCCTCGCAAATGAACACTGAAGCTTTCTTT
NA TRBJ1-1 TRBV20-1 NA CSALHTEAFF TGCAGTGCCTTACACACTGAAGCTTTCTTT
NA TRBJ1-3 TRBV5-1 NA CASSLDRGGNTIYF TGCGCCAGCAGCTTAGACAGAGGAGGAAACACCATATATTTT
TRBD1 TRBJ2-3 TRBV5-7 NA CASSLSDRGRGTDTQYF TGTGCCAGCAGCTTGTCGGACAGGGGGCGAGGCACAGATACGCAGTATTTT
TRBD1 TRBJ1-4 TRBV9 NA CASSPTGTANEKLFF TGTGCCAGCAGCCCTACCGGGACAGCTAATGAAAAACTGTTTTTT
NA TRBJ2-2 TRBV9 NA CASNVQGGELFF TGTGCCAGCAACGTACAAGGCGGGGAGCTGTTTTTT
NA TRBJ1-1 TRBV19 NA CASSAGAFDTEAFF TGTGCCAGTAGTGCAGGGGCCTTCGACACTGAAGCTTTCTTT
TRBD2 TRBJ2-5 TRBV28 NA CASSGLAGFQETQYF TGTGCCAGCAGCGGACTAGCGGGTTTCCAAGAGACCCAGTACTTC
NA TRBJ2-4 TRBV29-1 NA CSVSGSGDKNIQYF TGCAGCGTTTCAGGGTCAGGGGACAAAAACATTCAGTACTTC
NA TRBJ2-7 TRBV7-2 NA CASSSQVEQYF TGTGCCAGCAGCTCTCAAGTCGAGCAGTACTTC
TRBD2 TRBJ2-1 TRBV9 NA CASSLSGGSSYNEQFF TGTGCCAGCAGCCTTAGCGGGGGCTCCTCCTACAATGAGCAGTTCTTC
NA TRBJ2-3 TRBV7-3 NA CASSVNSGKTQYF TGTGCCAGCAGCGTTAACAGCGGAAAAACGCAGTATTTT
NA TRBJ2-1 TRBV11-3 NA CASSPSAYNEQFF TGTGCCAGCAGCCCAAGCGCGTACAATGAGCAGTTCTTC
NA TRBJ1-4 TRBV28 NA CASKAGTINEKLFF TGTGCCAGCAAGGCAGGGACAATTAATGAAAAACTGTTTTTT
NA TRBJ2-3 TRBV7-9 NA CASNAPSDDTQYF TGTGCCAGCAACGCGCCTAGCGACGATACGCAGTATTTT
NA TRBJ1-2 TRBV19 NA CASSIDGGYGYTF TGTGCCAGTAGTATCGACGGAGGATATGGCTACACCTTC
TRBD1 TRBJ2-3 TRBV11-1 NA CASSYQGDRSTDTQYF TGTGCCAGCAGCTACCAGGGGGACCGTAGCACAGATACGCAGTATTTT
TRBD1 TRBJ1-3 TRBV6-1 NA CASSARTGAGNTIYF TGTGCCAGCAGCGCTAGGACAGGGGCTGGAAACACCATATATTTT
TRBD1 TRBJ1-2 TRBV19 few CASSKAGQGNYGYTF TGTGCCAGTAGTAAAGCGGGACAGGGGAACTATGGCTACACCTTC
NA TRBJ1-1 TRBV5-1 NA CASSSPQGGNTEAFF TGCGCCAGCAGCTCCCCACAGGGAGGGAACACTGAAGCTTTCTTT